A single sample gave rise to the 13 T cell receptor beta chains below, sequenced in a study of T cell responses to AZD1222 COVID-19 vaccine. Using immunoSEQ multiplex PCR, the repertoire was profiled, and TCRdb retains in-frame clones only, with some absent. Of some 130,000 clones in the sample, roughly 91% were seen once. The sequencing used peripheral blood, collected on day 0 of AZD1222 vaccination. The receptor set was obtained from an adult in good health.

The chain links TRBV6-2 or TRBV6-3 to TRBJ2-1; perhaps TRBD2 as D (5 bases). This CDR3 spans 13 amino acids. Trimming cost V 0 bases and J 9 bases, with 9 bases left between them. Germline lookup yields CDR1 MNHEY and CDR2 SVGEGT. CDR3 nucleotide sequence: TGTGCCAGCAGTTACTCGACGGGAACTGAGCAGTTCTTC. Amino acids: CASSYSTGTEQFF.

V and J are TRBV7-2 and TRBJ2-3, with TRBD2 identical over 10 bases. There are 15 residues in the CDR3. With V trimmed by 4 bases and J by 14 bases, 15 bases remained unmatched. Looked up from germline, CDR1 is SGHTA and CDR2 is FQGNSA. The CDR3 DNA reads TGTGCCAGCAGCTCCCGAACTAGCGGGGCCACCTTGGGGTATTTT. Translation gives CASSSRTSGATLGYF. Together with reference TRBV7-2 and TRBJ2-3, the CDR3 gives the full variable domain: GAGVSQSPSNKVTEKGKDVELRCDPISGHTALYWYRQSLGQGLEFLIYFQGNSAPDKSGLPSDRFSAERTGGSVSTLTIQRTQQEDSAVYLCASSSRTSGATLGYFGPGTRLTVL.

This clone appeared once. This chain joins TRBV6-4 and TRBJ2-1, with D hard to call. This CDR3 spans 12 amino acids. Germline assignment: CDR1 MRHNA and CDR2 SNTAGT. V was shortened by 8 bases and J by 3 bases, with 8 bases between the two germline ends. DNA of the CDR3: TGTGCCAGCGGCAGAGACTACAATGAGCAGTTCTTC. Protein product: CASGRDYNEQFF.

The genes are TRBV6-5 and TRBJ2-4; no definite D call. CDR1 and CDR2 from the germline V gene are MNHEY and SVGAGI. CDR3 length: 15 amino acids. Trimming removed 2 bases at V and 3 bases at J, with 11 bases between. The CDR3 nucleotides are TGTGCCAGCAGTTACACACGCTTTAGCAAAAACATTCAGTACTTC. Residues: CASSYTRFSKNIQYF.

In its sample, this clone was seen a few times. The chain carries TRBV2 and TRBJ2-7; 10 positions agree with TRBD2. The CDR3 length is 17 residues. With V trimmed by 3 bases and J by 5 bases, 13 bases remained unmatched. Germline V gene lookup returns CDR1 SNHLY and CDR2 FYNNEI. The CDR3 loop is CASSDLLLAGSNDEQYF. The CDR3 DNA reads as TGTGCCAGCAGTGACCTCTTACTAGCGGGGAGTAACGACGAGCAGTACTTC.

J is TRBJ1-1 and V is TRBV27; 9 positions agree with TRBD1. V lost 5 bases and J lost 4; bases outside the gene matches: 17. Germline V gives CDR1 MNHEY, CDR2 SMNVEV (reference sequence). This CDR3 contains 18 residues. The CDR3 spells CASSPLMKTGGSGTEAFF. The CDR3 bases are TGTGCCAGCAGTCCCCTTATGAAGACAGGGGGGTCAGGCACTGAAGCTTTCTTT.

The genes are TRBV7-2 and TRBJ1-1; D ambiguous. The ends were cut back, 5 bases at V and 4 bases at J, with 14 bases in the middle. CDR1 SGHTA and CDR2 FQGNSA come from the germline V gene. The CDR3 covers 14 residues. The CDR3, as DNA: TGTGCCAGCAGCCAAACGGGAGGTGGCACTGAAGCTTTCTTT. Translation: CASSQTGGGTEAFF.

This chain connects TRBV19 to TRBJ1-1, with a possible D match to TRBD1 (5 bases). Germline lookup yields CDR1 LNHDA and CDR2 SQIVND (reference sequence). Trimming took 1 base from V and 3 from J, leaving 15 bases between them. There are 16 residues in the CDR3. CDR3 region: CASSIGGLPGDTEAFF. CDR3 DNA sequence: TGTGCCAGTAGTATAGGGGGACTGCCGGGGGACACTGAAGCTTTCTTT. The entire variable domain, with the rest obtained from reference TRBV19 and TRBJ1-1, is as follows: DGGITQSPKYLFRKEGQNVTLSCEQNLNHDAMYWYRQDPGQGLRLIYYSQIVNDFQKGDIAEGYSVSREKKESFPLTVTSAQKNPTAFYLCASSIGGLPGDTEAFFGQGTRLTVV.

The chain carries TRBV27 and TRBJ1-5; 7 bases agree with TRBD1. Germline CDR1 is MNHEY and CDR2 is SMNVEV (reference sequence). The CDR3 runs 15 residues. Trimming removed 1 base from V and 5 bases from J; junction bases left unmatched: 5. As DNA, the CDR3 is TGTGCCAGCAGTTTATACAGGGGCAGGGATCAGCCCCAGCATTTT. It codes for CASSLYRGRDQPQHF.

This clone was recorded only once. This chain joins TRBV19 and TRBJ1-4; tentatively, D is TRBD1 (5 bases). CDR1 LNHDA and CDR2 SQIVND come from the germline V gene (reference sequence). V was trimmed by 5 bases and J by 0 bases, leaving 13 bases between them. The CDR3 totals 16 residues. This CDR3 reads CASSLGTVATNEKLFF. The CDR3 DNA reads TGTGCCAGTAGTCTGGGGACTGTTGCAACTAATGAAAAACTGTTTTTT.

The rearrangement joins TRBV7-8 to TRBJ1-2, with D uncertain. V was trimmed by 1 base and J by 4 bases, leaving 16 bases between them. CDR1 is SGHVS and CDR2 is FQNEAQ in the germline V gene. This CDR3 has 16 amino acids. CDR3 sequence: CASSLGWVSGSYGYTF. The CDR3 DNA reads as TGTGCCAGCAGCTTAGGTTGGGTTTCCGGGTCCTATGGCTACACCTTC.

The CDR3 coding sequence is TGCGCCAGCAGCTTGACAGGAACTAACTATGGCTACACCTTC. Its translation: CASSLTGTNYGYTF. The V and J genes are TRBV5-1 and TRBJ1-2; D perhaps matches TRBD1 (5 bases). In germline, CDR1 is SGHRS, CDR2 YFSETQ. Between the trimmed V and J ends, which lost 1 base and 0 bases, there was a span of 7 bases. The CDR3 has 14 amino acids.

The V gene is TRBV5-1, the J gene TRBJ1-2, with a possible D match to TRBD1 (5 bases). Between the trimmed V and J ends, which lost 0 bases and 9 bases, there was a span of 9 bases. Germline V gene lookup returns CDR1 SGHRS and CDR2 YFSETQ. The CDR3 has 12 residues. The DNA for the CDR3 is TGCGCCAGCAGCTTGGGGGGACGGAGCTACACCTTC. Protein: CASSLGGRSYTF.